This T cell receptor (beta chain) originates from a study of T cell responses to AZD1222 COVID-19 vaccine. Findings of the study overall: Seropositive at baseline were only a handful of AZD1222 recipients. Most donors were white British, females outnumbered males, and clonal diversity was possibly underestimated. Sampled repertoires all dated from after the peak T cell response.

Sequencing used immunoSEQ multiplex PCR; TCRdb keeps in-frame clones, though not all of them. This table has fewer than 150,000 clones, roughly 88% appearing once. Concerning this clone: Its target is not known.

Germline-derived CDR1 and CDR2 are SEHNR and FQNEAQ (reference sequence). The CDR3 sequence is 15 residues long. V gave up 1 base and J gave up 8 bases, with 14 bases separating them. This clonotype was sampled from an adult in good health. The rearrangement uses TRBV7-9 and TRBJ1-4; D possibly corresponds to TRBD1 (6 bases). Material: peripheral blood, obtained on day 0 of AZD1222 vaccination. The CDR3 loop reads CASSLGRRGEEKLFF. The CDR3 DNA reads as TGTGCCAGCAGCTTAGGGCGCAGGGGAGAGGAAAAACTGTTTTTT.